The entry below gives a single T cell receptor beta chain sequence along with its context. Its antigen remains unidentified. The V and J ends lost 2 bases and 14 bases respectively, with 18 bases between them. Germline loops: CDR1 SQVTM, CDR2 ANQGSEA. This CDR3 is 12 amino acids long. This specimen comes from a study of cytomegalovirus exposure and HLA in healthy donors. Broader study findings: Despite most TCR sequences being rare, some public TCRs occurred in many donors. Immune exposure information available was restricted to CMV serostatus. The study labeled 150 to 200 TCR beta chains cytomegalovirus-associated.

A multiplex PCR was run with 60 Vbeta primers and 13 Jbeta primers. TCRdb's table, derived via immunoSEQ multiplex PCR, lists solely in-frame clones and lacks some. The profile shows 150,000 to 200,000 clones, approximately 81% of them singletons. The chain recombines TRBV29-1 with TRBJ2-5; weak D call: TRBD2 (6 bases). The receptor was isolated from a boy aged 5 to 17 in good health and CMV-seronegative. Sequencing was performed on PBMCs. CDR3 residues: CSVERLGRPGYF. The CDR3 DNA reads TGCAGCGTTGAACGGCTGGGGAGGCCTGGATACTTC.